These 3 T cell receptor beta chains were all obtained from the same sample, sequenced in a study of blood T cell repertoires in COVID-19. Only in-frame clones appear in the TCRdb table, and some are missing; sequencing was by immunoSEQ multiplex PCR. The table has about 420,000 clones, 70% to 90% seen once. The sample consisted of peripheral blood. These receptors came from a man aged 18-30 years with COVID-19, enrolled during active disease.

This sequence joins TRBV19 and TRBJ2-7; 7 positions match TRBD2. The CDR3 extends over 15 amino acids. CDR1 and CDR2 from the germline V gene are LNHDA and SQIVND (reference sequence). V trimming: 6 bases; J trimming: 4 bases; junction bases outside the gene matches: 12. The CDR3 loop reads CASSVSGLGPYEQYF. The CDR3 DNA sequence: TGTGCCAGTAGCGTTAGCGGGTTGGGGCCTTACGAGCAGTACTTC.

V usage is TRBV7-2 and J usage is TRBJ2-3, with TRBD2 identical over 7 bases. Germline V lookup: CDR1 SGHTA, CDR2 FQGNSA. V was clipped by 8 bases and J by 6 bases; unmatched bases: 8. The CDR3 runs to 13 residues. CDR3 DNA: TGTGCCAGCTCGCGCGGGGGATCGGATACGCAGTATTTT. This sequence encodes CASSRGGSDTQYF.

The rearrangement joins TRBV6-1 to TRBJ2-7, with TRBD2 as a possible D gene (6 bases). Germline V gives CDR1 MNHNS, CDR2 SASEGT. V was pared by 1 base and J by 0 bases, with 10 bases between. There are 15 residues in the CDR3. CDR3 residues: CASSEGSGSSYEQYF. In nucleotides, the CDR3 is TGTGCCAGCAGTGAAGGTAGCGGTAGCTCCTACGAGCAGTACTTC.